This T cell receptor (beta chain) originates from a study of blood T cell repertoires in COVID-19. Study-level information: Whether acute or convalescent, the COVID-19 samples came from the United States, Italy and Spain.

This CDR3 contains 15 residues. Germline CDR1 MNHEY, CDR2 SVGAGI. The V end was cut by 2 bases, the J end by 4 bases, with 14 bases between. Assay used: immunoSEQ multiplex PCR; TCRdb lists only in-frame clones, some missing. The sample shows just under 50,000 clones, more than 90% of them seen only once. This clonotype was sampled from a human donor in a cohort sampled during active COVID-19. This chain connects TRBV6-5 to TRBJ1-2, with D possibly TRBD1 on 5 matching bases. Sequencing input: peripheral blood. The CDR3 region is CASSYRRGSGYGYTF. The CDR3 coding sequence is TGTGCCAGCAGTTACAGGAGGGGAAGTGGCTATGGCTACACCTTC.